This T cell receptor beta chain was identified in a study of T cell repertoires in cytomegalovirus infection. Study-level background: Alongside well-studied HLA-B-restricted CMV epitopes, recently identified HLA-C-restricted CMV epitopes were also used. CMV infection and matching HLA type were both indicated by public TCR beta signatures. Study-level points and caveats: Cumulated frequencies of public TCR beta families served to identify carriers of CMV plus the relevant HLA. The ex vivo response showed dominance by HLA-C-restricted CMV-specific TCR beta clonotypes.

V dropped 7 bases and J dropped 2 bases, with 14 bases sitting between them. CDR3 length equals 14 residues. MiXCR, run by TCRdb on the reads, gives a single entry per CDR3 protein. Seen here are roughly 920,000 distinct CDR3 sequences, around a third observed once, and the top ten hold over 11%. Comment on this clonotype: What it binds is unknown.

The sequence came from a human donor in good health (CMV status not recorded). Some clones in this sample may be carry-over from other donors' samples. The rearrangement joins TRBV12-3 or TRBV12-4 to TRBJ1-1; no firm D call. This sample comprised cultured CD8+ T cells from PBMCs, obtained from culture after CMV antigen stimulation. The CDR3 sequence is CASTPLEYNTEAFF. CDR3 sequence (DNA): TGTGCCAGCACCCCTTTAGAGTACAACACTGAAGCTTTCTTT.